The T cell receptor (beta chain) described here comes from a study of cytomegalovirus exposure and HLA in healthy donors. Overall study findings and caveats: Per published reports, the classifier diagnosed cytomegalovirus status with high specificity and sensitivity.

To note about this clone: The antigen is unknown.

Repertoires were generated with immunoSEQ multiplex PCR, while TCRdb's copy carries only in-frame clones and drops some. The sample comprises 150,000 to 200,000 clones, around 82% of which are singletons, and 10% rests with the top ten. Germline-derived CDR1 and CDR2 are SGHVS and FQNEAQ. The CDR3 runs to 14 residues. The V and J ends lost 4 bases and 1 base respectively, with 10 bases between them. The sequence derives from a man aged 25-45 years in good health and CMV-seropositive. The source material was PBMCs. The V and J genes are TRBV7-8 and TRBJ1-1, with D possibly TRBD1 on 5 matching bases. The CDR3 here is CASSSRVGNTEAFF. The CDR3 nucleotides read TGTGCCAGCAGCTCCAGGGTGGGGAACACTGAAGCTTTCTTT.